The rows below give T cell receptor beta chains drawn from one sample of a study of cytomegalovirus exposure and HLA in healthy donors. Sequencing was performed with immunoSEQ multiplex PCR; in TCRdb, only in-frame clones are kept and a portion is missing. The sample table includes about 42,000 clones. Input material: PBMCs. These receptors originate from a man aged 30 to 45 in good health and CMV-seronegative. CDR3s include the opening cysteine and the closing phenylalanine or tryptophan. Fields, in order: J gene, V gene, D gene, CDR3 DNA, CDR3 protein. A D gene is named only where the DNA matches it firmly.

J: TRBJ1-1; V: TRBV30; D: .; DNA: TGTGCCTGGATTCCCCTTTGGACTATGATGAACACTGAAGCTTTCTTT; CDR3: CAWIPLWTMMNTEAFF
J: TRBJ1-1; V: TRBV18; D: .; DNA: TGTGCCAGCCGCGAGGGTCGGCAGAACACTGAAGCCTTCTTT; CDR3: CASREGRQNTEAFF
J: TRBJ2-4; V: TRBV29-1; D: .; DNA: TGCAGCGTTGAATGGGTGCAGGGCGGTGTTCAATCACGGTACTTC; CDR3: CSVEWVQGGVQSRYF
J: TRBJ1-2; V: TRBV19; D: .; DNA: TGTGCCAGTACTCTAACCGGGAGTCCCTATGGCTACACCTTC; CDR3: CASTLTGSPYGYTF
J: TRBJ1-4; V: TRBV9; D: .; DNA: TGTGCCAGCAGTACAGGGATGGGCGAAAAACTGTTTTTT; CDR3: CASSTGMGEKLFF
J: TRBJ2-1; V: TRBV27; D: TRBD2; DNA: TGTGCCAGCAGTATAAGCGGGAACTACAATGAGCAGTTCTTC; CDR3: CASSISGNYNEQFF
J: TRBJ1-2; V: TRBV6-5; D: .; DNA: TGTGCCAGCAGTTCCCGTCGGCGGGGCCCGGGCTATGGCTACACCTTC; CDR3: CASSSRRRGPGYGYTF
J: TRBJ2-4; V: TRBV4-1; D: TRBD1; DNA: TGCGCCAGCAGCCAAGATCCCCCCGGGACAGGGGCCAAAAACATTCAGTACTTC; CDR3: CASSQDPPGTGAKNIQYF
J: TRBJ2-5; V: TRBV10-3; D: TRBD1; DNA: TGTGCCACCGGACACCGGGACAGGGGTGAGACCCAGTACTTC; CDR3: CATGHRDRGETQYF
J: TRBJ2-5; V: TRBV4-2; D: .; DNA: TGTGCCAGCAGCCCGGGCATCCCGGGGGAGGAGACCCAGTACTTC; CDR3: CASSPGIPGEETQYF
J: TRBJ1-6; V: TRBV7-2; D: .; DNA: TGTGCCAGCAGCTTAGCGTACAGTAATTCACCCCTCCACTTT; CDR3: CASSLAYSNSPLHF